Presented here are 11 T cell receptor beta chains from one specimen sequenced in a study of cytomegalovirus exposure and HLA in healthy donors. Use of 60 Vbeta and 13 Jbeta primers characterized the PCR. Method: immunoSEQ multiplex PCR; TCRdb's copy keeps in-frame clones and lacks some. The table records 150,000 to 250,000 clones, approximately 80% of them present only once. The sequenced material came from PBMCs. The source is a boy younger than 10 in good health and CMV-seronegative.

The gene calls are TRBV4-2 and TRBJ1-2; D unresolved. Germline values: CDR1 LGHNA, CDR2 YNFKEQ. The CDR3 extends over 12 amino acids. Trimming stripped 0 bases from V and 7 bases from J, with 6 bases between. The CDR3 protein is CASSQERGGYTF. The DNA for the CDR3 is TGTGCCAGCAGCCAAGAACGGGGTGGCTACACCTTC.

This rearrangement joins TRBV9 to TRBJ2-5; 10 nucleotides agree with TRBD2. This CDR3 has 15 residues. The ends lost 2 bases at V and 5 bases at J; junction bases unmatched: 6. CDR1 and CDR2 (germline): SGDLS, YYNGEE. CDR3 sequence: CASSVASGGRETQYF. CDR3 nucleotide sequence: TGTGCCAGCAGCGTGGCTAGCGGGGGTAGGGAGACCCAGTACTTC. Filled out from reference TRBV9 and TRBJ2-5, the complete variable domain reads DSGVTQTPKHLITATGQRVTLRCSPRSGDLSVYWYQQSLDQGLQFLIQYYNGEERAKGNILERFSAQQFPDLHSELNLSSLELGDSALYFCASSVASGGRETQYFGPGTRLLVL.

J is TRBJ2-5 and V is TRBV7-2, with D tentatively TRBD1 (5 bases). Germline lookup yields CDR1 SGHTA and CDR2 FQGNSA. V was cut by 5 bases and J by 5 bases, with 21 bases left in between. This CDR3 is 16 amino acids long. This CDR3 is CASSLKDRRVGETQYF. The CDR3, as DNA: TGTGCCAGCAGCCTCAAAGACAGACGAGTGGGGGAGACCCAGTACTTC.

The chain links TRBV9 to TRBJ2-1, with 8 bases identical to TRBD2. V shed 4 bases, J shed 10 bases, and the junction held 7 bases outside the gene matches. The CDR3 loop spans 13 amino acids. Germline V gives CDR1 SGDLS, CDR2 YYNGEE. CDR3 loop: CASSSNPGGEQFF. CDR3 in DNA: TGTGCCAGCAGCTCCAACCCGGGGGGGGAGCAGTTCTTC.

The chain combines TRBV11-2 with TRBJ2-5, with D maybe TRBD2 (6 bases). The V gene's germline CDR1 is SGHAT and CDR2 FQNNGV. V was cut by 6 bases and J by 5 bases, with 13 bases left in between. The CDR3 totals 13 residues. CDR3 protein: CASSFGGTETQYF. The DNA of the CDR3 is TGTGCCAGCAGTTTCGGGGGTACGGAGACCCAGTACTTC. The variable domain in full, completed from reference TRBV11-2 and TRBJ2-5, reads EAGVAQSPRYKIIEKRQSVAFWCNPISGHATLYWYQQILGQGPKLLIQFQNNGVVDDSQLPKDRFSAERLKGVDSTLKIQPAKLEDSAVYLCASSFGGTETQYFGPGTRLLVL.

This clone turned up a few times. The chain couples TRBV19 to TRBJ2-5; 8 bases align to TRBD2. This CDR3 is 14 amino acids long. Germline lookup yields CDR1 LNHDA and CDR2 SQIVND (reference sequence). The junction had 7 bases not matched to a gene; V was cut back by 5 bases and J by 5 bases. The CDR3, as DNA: TGTGCCAGTAGTCCAGGACTAGCCATGGAGACCCAGTACTTC. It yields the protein CASSPGLAMETQYF.

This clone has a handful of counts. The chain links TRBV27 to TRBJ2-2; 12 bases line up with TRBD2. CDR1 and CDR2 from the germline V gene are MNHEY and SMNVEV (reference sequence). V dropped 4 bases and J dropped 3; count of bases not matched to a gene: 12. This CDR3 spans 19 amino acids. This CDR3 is CASSSRSVRLAGDTGELFF. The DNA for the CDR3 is TGTGCCAGCAGTTCTAGAAGCGTGCGACTAGCGGGGGACACCGGGGAGCTGTTTTTT.

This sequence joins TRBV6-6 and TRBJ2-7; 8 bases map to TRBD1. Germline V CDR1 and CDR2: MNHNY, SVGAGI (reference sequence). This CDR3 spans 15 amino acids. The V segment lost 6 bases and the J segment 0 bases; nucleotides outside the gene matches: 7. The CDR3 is CASRRDRGSSYEQYF. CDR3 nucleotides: TGTGCCAGCAGGCGAGACAGGGGAAGCTCCTACGAGCAGTACTTC.

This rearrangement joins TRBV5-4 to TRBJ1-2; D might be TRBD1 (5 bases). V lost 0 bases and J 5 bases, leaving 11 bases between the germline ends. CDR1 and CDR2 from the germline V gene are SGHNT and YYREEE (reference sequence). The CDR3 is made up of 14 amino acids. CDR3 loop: CASSLAGGSYGYTF. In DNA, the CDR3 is TGTGCCAGCAGCTTGGCCGGGGGGTCATATGGCTACACCTTC.

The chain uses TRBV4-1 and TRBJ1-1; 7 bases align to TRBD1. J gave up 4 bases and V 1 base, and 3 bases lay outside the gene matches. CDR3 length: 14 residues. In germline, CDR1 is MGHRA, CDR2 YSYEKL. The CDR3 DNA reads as TGCGCCAGCAGCCAAGCAAGGGGGCCCACTGAAGCTTTCTTT. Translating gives CASSQARGPTEAFF.

CDR3 nucleotides: TGTGCCAGCAGCTTACAGGCAACAGATACGCAGTATTTT. Its protein is CASSLQATDTQYF. The chain links TRBV7-6 to TRBJ2-3; D uncertain. The CDR3 spans 13 residues. The germline CDR1 and CDR2 sequences are SGHVS and FNYEAQ. V lost 2 bases and J lost 3, with 6 bases in between.